This TCR beta chain was observed in a study of early T cells in non-severe SARS-CoV-2 infection. Each CDR3 protein is one row after TCRdb ran MiXCR on the 5' RACE reads. The sample lists roughly 55,000 distinct CDR3 sequences, around 14% occurring once. With 5 bases clipped from V and 7 bases from J, the junction kept 9 bases outside the gene matches. The CDR3 has 16 residues. Germline CDR1 reads SGHRS; CDR2 reads YFSETQ. This TCR was recovered from an adult who was a healthcare worker with PCR-confirmed SARS-CoV-2 infection or an uninfected control (not recorded which). The rearrangement joins TRBV5-1 to TRBJ2-3; TRBD2 matches 14 bases. The starting material was whole blood, obtained at baseline. The CDR3 coding sequence is TGCGCCAGCAGAGCAACGGGACTAGCGGGAGTTTATACGCAGTATTTT. Amino acid sequence: CASRATGLAGVYTQYF.